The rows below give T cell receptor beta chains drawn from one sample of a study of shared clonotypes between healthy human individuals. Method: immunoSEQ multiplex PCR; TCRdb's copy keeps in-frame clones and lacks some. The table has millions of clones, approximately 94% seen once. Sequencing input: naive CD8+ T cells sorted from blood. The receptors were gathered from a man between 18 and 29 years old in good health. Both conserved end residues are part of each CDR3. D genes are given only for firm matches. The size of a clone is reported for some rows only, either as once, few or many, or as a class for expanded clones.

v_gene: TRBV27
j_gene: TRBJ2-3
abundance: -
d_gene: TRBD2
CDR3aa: CASSSGLAGGGDTQYF
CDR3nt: TGTGCCAGCAGTTCCGGACTAGCGGGGGGCGGGGATACGCAGTATTTT

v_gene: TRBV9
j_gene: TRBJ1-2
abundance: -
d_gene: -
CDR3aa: CASSVAETEVYGYTF
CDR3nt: TGTGCCAGCAGCGTAGCGGAGACAGAGGTCTATGGCTACACCTTC

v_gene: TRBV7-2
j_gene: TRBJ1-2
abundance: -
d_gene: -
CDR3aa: CASSFLSGDGYTF
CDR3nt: TGTGCCAGCAGCTTCCTGAGTGGGGATGGCTACACCTTC

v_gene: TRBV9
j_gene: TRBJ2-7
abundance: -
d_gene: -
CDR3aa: CASSGGGGPYEQYF
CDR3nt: TGTGCCAGCAGCGGGGGAGGGGGACCCTACGAGCAGTACTTC

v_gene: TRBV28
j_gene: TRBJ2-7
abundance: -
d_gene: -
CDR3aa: CASTHAEAYEQYF
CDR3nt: TGTGCCAGCACCCACGCGGAGGCCTACGAGCAGTACTTC

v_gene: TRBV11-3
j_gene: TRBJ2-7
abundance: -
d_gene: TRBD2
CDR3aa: CASSPGGPPGGEQYF
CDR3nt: TGTGCCAGCAGCCCGGGGGGCCCTCCGGGAGGGGAGCAGTACTTC

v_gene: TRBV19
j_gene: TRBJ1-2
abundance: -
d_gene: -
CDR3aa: CATRGGLGYTF
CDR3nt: TGTGCCACCCGGGGCGGGCTCGGCTACACCTTC

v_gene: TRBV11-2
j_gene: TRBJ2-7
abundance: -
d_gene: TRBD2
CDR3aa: CAGTYGGAYEQYF
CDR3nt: TGTGCCGGCACATACGGGGGGGCCTACGAGCAGTACTTC

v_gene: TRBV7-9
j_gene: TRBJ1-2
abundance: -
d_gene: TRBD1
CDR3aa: CASSAIPGQGAPEHYGYTF
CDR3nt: TGTGCCAGCAGCGCCATACCGGGACAGGGGGCCCCAGAACACTATGGCTACACCTTC

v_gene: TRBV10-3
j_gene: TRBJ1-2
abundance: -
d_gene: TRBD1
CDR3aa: CAIRGPGTDNYGYTF
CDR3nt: TGTGCCATCAGGGGTCCCGGGACAGATAACTATGGCTACACCTTC

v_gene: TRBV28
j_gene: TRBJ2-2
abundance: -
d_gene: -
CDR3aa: CATTDISNTGELFF
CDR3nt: TGTGCAACTACGGACATCTCGAACACCGGGGAGCTGTTTTTT

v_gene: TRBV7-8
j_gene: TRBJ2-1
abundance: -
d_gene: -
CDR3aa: CASSVSNTGSSYNEQFF
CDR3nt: TGTGCCAGCAGCGTTTCCAATACAGGGAGCTCCTACAATGAGCAGTTCTTC

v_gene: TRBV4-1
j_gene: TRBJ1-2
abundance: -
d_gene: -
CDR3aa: CASSQVGEGSYGYTF
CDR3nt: TGCGCCAGCAGCCAAGTTGGAGAGGGGAGCTATGGCTACACCTTC

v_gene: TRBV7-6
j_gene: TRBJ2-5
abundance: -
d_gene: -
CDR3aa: CASTLNPGLQQETQYF
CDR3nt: TGTGCCAGCACCCTAAATCCGGGACTTCAACAAGAGACCCAGTACTTC

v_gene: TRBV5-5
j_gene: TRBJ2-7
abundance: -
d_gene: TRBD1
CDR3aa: CASSADRGIYEQYF
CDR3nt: TGTGCCAGCAGCGCAGACAGGGGGATCTACGAGCAGTACTTC

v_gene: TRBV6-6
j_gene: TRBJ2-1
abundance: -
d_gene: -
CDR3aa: CASSYSRAPYNEQFF
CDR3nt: TGTGCCAGCAGTTACTCCCGGGCGCCCTACAATGAGCAGTTCTTC

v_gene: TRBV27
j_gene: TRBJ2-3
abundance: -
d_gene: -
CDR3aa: CASSLVRAADTQYF
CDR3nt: TGTGCCAGCAGTTTAGTAAGGGCGGCAGATACGCAGTATTTT

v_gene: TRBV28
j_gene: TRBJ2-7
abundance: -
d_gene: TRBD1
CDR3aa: CASSEIGTGGDEQYF
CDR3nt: TGTGCCAGCAGTGAGATCGGGACAGGGGGGGATGAGCAGTACTTC

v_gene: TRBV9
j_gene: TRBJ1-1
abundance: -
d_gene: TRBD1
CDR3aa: CASSVEQGGPYTEAFF
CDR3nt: TGTGCCAGCAGCGTAGAGCAGGGGGGACCGTACACTGAAGCTTTCTTT

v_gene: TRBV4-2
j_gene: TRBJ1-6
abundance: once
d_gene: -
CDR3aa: CASSQETNSPLHF
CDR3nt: TGTGCCAGCAGCCAAGAAACCAATTCACCCCTCCACTTT

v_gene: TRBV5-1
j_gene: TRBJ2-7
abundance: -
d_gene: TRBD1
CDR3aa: CASSLGGTGREQYF
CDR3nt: TGCGCCAGCAGCTTGGGGGGGACAGGACGCGAGCAGTACTTC

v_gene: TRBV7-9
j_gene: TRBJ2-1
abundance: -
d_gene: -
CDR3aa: CASSYKGEQFF
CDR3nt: TGTGCCAGCAGTTATAAGGGTGAGCAGTTCTTC

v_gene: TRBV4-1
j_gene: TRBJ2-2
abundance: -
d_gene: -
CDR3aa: CASSHVGSGELFF
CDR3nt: TGCGCCAGCAGCCATGTGGGGTCCGGGGAGCTGTTTTTT

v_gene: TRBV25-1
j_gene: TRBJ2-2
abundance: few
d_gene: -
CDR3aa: CASSESGVVTGELFF
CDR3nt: TGTGCCAGCAGTGAATCCGGCGTTGTCACCGGGGAGCTGTTTTTT

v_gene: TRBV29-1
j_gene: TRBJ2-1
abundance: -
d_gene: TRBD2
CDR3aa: CSVAGGRYNEQFF
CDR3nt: TGCAGCGTTGCGGGGGGGCGCTACAATGAGCAGTTCTTC

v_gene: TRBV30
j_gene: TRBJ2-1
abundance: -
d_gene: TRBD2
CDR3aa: CAWSPLAGEQFF
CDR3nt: TGTGCCTGGAGTCCCTTAGCGGGCGAGCAGTTCTTC

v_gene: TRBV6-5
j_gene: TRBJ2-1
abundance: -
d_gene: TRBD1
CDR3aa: CASSYRGLNEQFF
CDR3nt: TGTGCCAGCAGTTACAGGGGGCTCAATGAGCAGTTCTTC

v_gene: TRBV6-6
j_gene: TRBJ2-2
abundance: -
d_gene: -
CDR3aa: CASSYVPGANTGELFF
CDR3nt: TGTGCCAGCAGTTACGTGCCAGGGGCGAACACCGGGGAGCTGTTTTTT

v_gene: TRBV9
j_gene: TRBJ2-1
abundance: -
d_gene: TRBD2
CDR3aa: CASSVSGGSDNEQFF
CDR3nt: TGTGCCAGCAGCGTTAGCGGGGGCTCTGACAATGAGCAGTTCTTC

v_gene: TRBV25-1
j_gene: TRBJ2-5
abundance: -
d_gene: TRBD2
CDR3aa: CASSEAGGPGTQYF
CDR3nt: TGTGCCAGCAGTGAAGCGGGAGGCCCAGGGACCCAGTACTTC

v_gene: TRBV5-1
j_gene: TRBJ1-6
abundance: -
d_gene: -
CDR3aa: CASSLDRGGPGSSPLHF
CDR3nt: TGCGCCAGCAGCTTAGACCGAGGGGGACCGGGGAGTTCACCCCTCCACTTT

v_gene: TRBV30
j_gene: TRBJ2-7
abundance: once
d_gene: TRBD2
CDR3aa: CAWRQAGAGHEQYF
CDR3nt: TGTGCCTGGAGACAGGCGGGAGCGGGCCACGAGCAGTACTTC

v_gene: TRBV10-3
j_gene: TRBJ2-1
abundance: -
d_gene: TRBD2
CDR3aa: CATSPPGLAVGNEQFF
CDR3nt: TGTGCCACCAGCCCTCCGGGACTAGCGGTCGGAAATGAGCAGTTCTTC

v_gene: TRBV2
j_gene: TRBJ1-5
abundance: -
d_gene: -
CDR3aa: CASSEGRGQPQPQHF
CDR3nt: TGTGCCAGCAGTGAAGGGAGGGGTCAACCTCAGCCCCAGCATTTT

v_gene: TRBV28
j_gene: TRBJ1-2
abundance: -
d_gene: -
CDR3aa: CASEDSPFSTNYGYTF
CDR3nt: TGTGCCAGCGAGGACAGTCCTTTTTCGACTAACTATGGCTACACCTTC

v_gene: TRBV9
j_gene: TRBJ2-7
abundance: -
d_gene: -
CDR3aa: CASSVFPGDYEQYF
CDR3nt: TGTGCCAGCAGCGTATTTCCCGGGGACTACGAGCAGTACTTC

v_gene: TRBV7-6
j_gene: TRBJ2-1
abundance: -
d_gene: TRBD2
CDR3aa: CASSLALDPGRVGVSYNEQFF
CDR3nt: TGTGCCAGCAGCTTAGCGTTAGATCCTGGGAGGGTAGGCGTCTCCTACAATGAGCAGTTCTTC

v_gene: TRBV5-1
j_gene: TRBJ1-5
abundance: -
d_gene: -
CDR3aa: CASSLEDSNQPQHF
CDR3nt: TGCGCCAGCAGCTTGGAAGATAGCAATCAGCCCCAGCATTTT

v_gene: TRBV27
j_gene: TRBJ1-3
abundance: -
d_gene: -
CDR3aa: CASSLFNRVSGNTIYF
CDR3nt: TGTGCCAGCAGTCTATTTAACAGGGTATCAGGAAACACCATATATTTT

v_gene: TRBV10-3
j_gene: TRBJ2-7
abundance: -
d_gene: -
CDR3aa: CAISEPLTYEQYF
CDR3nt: TGTGCCATCAGTGAACCCCTGACCTACGAGCAGTACTTC

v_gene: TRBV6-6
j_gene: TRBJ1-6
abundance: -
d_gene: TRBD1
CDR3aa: CASLPRDRGPNSPLHF
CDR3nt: TGTGCCAGCCTACCTCGGGACAGGGGGCCTAATTCACCCCTCCACTTT

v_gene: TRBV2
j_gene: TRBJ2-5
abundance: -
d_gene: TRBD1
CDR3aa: CASSESFPGGYQETQYF
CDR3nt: TGTGCCAGCAGTGAAAGCTTTCCAGGGGGCTACCAAGAGACCCAGTACTTC

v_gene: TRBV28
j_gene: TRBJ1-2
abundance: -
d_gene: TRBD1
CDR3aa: CASSPTGGAIGYTF
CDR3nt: TGTGCCAGCAGTCCGACAGGGGGCGCGATTGGCTACACCTTC

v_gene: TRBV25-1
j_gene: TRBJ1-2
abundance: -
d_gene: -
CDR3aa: CASSAGGSYGYTF
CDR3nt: TGTGCCAGCAGTGCCGGCGGGAGCTATGGCTACACCTTC

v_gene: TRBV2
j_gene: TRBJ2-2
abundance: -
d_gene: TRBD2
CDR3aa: CAILGLEAGELFF
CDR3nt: TGTGCCATCCTCGGACTAGAAGCCGGGGAGCTGTTTTTT

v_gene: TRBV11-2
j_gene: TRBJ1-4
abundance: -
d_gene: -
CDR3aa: CASSFSGGVNEKLFF
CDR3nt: TGTGCCAGCAGCTTTTCAGGTGGCGTTAATGAAAAACTGTTTTTT